The 10 T cell receptor beta chains given below trace back to one sample, sequenced in a study of blood T cell repertoires in COVID-19. Measured with immunoSEQ multiplex PCR; TCRdb has only the in-frame clones, and not every one. The sample records roughly 170,000 clones, around four fifths being singletons. Sequenced material: PBMCs or T cells enriched from blood (not recorded which). These receptors came from a woman aged 45-65 years who had recovered from COVID-19.

V usage is TRBV6-5 and J usage is TRBJ2-2; a possible D gene is TRBD2 (6 bases). The CDR3 has 14 amino acids. Germline V gene lookup returns CDR1 MNHEY and CDR2 SVGAGI. Trimming stripped 7 bases from V and 7 bases from J, with 16 bases between. CDR3 DNA sequence: TGTGCCAGCACCCCGGGGGACCTTCGCGGGGAGCTGTTTTTT. The encoded protein is CASTPGDLRGELFF.

V is TRBV24-1 and J is TRBJ2-1; D may be TRBD2 (6 bases). The CDR3 has 16 amino acids. Looked up from germline, CDR1 is KGHDR and CDR2 is SFDVKD. The V gene lost 0 bases and the J gene lost 2 bases, with 10 bases spanning the gap. In nucleotides, the CDR3 is TGTGCCACCAGTGATTTGACGGGGGAGCCCTACAATGAGCAGTTCTTC. Encoded protein: CATSDLTGEPYNEQFF.

This clone was counted once. This sequence joins TRBV7-9 and TRBJ2-1; 9 bases fit TRBD2. The V gene end was trimmed by 1 base and the J gene end by 9 bases; junction bases not matched to a gene: 13. This CDR3 is 17 amino acids long. Germline V lookup: CDR1 SEHNR, CDR2 FQNEAQ (reference sequence). CDR3 in amino acids: CASSLEGWGGRASEQFF. CDR3 nucleotides: TGTGCCAGCAGCTTAGAAGGATGGGGCGGGAGGGCCAGTGAGCAGTTCTTC.

The rearrangement links TRBV30 to TRBJ1-2; 10 bases match TRBD1. CDR1 is GTSNPN and CDR2 is SVGIG in the germline V gene (reference sequence). The V gene end was trimmed by 1 base and the J gene end by 6 bases; junction bases not matched to a gene: 8. This CDR3 comprises 15 residues. DNA of the CDR3: TGTGCCTGGAGTGGTGACAGGGGGCGGCGGAATGGCTACACCTTC. It is translated as CAWSGDRGRRNGYTF.

The J gene is TRBJ2-6, the V gene TRBV7-9; 8 bases match TRBD1. This CDR3 region has 18 residues. The germline gives CDR1 SEHNR, CDR2 FQNEAQ (reference sequence). V dropped 2 bases and J dropped 1; count of bases not matched to a gene: 7. For the CDR3, the DNA is TGTGCCAGCAGCTTAAAGACAGGGGTTCTTTCTGGGGCCAACGTCCTGACTTTC. It codes for CASSLKTGVLSGANVLTF.

V usage is TRBV9 and J usage is TRBJ2-5; 15 bases are shared with TRBD2. V gave up 2 bases and J gave up 5 bases; unmatched junction bases: 1. CDR3 length: 15 amino acids. Germline values: CDR1 SGDLS, CDR2 YYNGEE. In nucleotides, the CDR3 is TGTGCCAGCAGCGTTGGGACTAGCGGGGGGGAGACCCAGTACTTC. It is translated as CASSVGTSGGETQYF.

V gene TRBV7-2 combines with J gene TRBJ2-3, with D possibly matching TRBD2 (6 bases). CDR1 and CDR2 (germline): SGHTA, FQGNSA. Deletions cut 3 bases from V and 0 bases from J, with 7 bases between. This CDR3 has 14 amino acids. The CDR3 nucleotides are TGTGCCAGCAGCTTGGGGACTAGCACAGATACGCAGTATTTT. It codes for CASSLGTSTDTQYF.

This clone was found a few times. The chain couples TRBV5-1 to TRBJ1-1; D gene ambiguous. From germline, CDR1 is SGHRS and CDR2 YFSETQ. This CDR3 has 15 residues. With 2 bases removed from V and 5 bases from J, the gap between germline ends came to 16 bases. The CDR3 sequence is CASSFGRVEVTEAFF. The CDR3 DNA follows: TGCGCCAGCAGCTTTGGTCGGGTGGAGGTAACTGAAGCTTTCTTT.

The V gene is TRBV11-3, the J gene TRBJ2-2; TRBD2 agrees at 7 bases. The CDR3 totals 17 residues. Germline lookup yields CDR1 SGHNT and CDR2 YENEEA. With 1 base clipped from V and 6 bases from J, the junction kept 11 bases outside the gene matches. The CDR3 DNA is TGTGCCAGCAGCTTAGTTTCCGCCGGACTAGTTTCCGGGGAGCTGTTTTTT. Translated, it gives CASSLVSAGLVSGELFF.

The table lists this clone with a count of one. CDR3 bases: TGTGCCAGCAGAACCGGGACAGGGGGAGCCAATTCACCCCTCCACTTT. Amino acid sequence: CASRTGTGGANSPLHF. The V call is TRBV6-6, the J call TRBJ1-6; 11 nucleotides line up with TRBD1. The CDR3 length is 16 residues. Germline lookup yields CDR1 MNHNY and CDR2 SVGAGI (reference sequence). With 6 bases clipped from V and 7 bases from J, the junction kept 8 bases outside the gene matches.